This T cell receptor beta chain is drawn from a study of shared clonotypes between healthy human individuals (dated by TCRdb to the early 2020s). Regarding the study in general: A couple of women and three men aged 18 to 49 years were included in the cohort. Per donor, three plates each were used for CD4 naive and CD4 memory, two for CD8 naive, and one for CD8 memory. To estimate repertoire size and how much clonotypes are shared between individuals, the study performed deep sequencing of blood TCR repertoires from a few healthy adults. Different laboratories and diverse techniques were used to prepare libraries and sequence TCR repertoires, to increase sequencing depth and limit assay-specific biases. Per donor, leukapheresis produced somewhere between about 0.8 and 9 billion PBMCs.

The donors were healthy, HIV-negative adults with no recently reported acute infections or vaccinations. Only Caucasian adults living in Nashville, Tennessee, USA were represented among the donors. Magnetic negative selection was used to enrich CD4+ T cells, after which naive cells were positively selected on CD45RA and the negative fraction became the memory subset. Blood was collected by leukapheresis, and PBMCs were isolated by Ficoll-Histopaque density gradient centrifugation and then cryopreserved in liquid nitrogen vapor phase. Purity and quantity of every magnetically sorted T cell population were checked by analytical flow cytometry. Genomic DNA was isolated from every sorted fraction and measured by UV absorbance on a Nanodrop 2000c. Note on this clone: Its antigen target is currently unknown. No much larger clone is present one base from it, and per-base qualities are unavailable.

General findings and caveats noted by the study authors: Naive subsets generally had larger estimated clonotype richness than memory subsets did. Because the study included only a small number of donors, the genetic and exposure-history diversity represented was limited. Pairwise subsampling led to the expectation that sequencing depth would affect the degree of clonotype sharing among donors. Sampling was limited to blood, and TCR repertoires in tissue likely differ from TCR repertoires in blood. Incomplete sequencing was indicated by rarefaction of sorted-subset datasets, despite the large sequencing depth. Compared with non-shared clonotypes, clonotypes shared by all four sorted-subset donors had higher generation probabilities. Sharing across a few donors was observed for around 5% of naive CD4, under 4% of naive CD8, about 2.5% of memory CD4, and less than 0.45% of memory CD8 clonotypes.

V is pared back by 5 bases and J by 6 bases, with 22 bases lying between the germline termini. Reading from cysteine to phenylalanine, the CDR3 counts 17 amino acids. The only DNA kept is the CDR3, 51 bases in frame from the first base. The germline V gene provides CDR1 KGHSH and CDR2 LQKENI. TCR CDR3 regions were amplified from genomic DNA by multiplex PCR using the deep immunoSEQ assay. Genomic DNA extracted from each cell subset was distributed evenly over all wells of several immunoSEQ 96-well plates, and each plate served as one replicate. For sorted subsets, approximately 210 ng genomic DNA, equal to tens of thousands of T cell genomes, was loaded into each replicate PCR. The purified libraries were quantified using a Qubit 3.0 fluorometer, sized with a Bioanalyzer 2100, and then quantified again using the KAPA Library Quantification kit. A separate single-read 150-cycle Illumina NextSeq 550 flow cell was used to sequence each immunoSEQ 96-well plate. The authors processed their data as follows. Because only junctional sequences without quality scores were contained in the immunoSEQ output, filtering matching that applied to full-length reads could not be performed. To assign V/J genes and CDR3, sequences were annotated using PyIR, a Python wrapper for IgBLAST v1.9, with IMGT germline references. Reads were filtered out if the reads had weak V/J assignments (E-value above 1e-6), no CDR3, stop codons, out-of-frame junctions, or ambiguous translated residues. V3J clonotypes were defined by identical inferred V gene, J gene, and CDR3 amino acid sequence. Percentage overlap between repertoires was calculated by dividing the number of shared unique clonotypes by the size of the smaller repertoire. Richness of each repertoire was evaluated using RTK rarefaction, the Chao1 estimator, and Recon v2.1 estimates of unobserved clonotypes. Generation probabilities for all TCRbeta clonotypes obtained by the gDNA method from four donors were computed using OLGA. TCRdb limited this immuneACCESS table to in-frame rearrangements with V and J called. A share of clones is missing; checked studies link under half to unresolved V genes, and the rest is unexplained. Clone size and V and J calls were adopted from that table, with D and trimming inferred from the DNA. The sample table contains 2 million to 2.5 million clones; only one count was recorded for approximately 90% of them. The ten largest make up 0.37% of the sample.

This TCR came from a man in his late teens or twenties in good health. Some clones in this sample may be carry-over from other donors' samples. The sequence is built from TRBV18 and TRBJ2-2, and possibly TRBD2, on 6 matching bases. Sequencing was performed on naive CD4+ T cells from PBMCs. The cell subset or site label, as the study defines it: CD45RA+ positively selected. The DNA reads TGTGCCAGCTCAATTTTCGGGGGAATCGGATCCTCCGGGGAGCTGTTTTTT. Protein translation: CASSIFGGIGSSGELFF.